Below, 27 T cell receptor beta chains from the same sample are listed, as sequenced in a study of cytomegalovirus exposure and HLA in healthy donors. Method: immunoSEQ multiplex PCR; TCRdb's copy keeps in-frame clones and lacks some. The table records around 170,000 clones, around nine tenths of them present only once. The sample was PBMCs. All receptors derive from a man aged 18 to 29 in good health and CMV-seronegative.

This chain connects TRBV25-1 to TRBJ1-5; tentative D call: TRBD1 (6 bases). The ends were cut back, 1 base at V and 4 bases at J, with 8 bases in the middle. The CDR3 loop spans 14 amino acids. Germline V gene sequence: CDR1 MGHDK, CDR2 SYGVNS. This CDR3 is CASSESRGNQPQHF. The CDR3 DNA follows: TGTGCCAGCAGTGAATCAAGGGGGAATCAGCCCCAGCATTTT.

The rearrangement uses TRBV6-1 and TRBJ2-2; weak D call: TRBD1 (5 bases). Germline loops: CDR1 MNHNS, CDR2 SASEGT. The CDR3 is 13 amino acids. Trimming removed 3 bases at V and 6 bases at J, with 8 bases between. The CDR3: CASSDRGPGELFF. Here the CDR3 DNA reads TGTGCCAGCAGTGATAGGGGTCCCGGGGAGCTGTTTTTT.

This sequence joins TRBV14 and TRBJ1-2; 11 nucleotides agree with TRBD1. The CDR3 runs 15 residues. Germline V CDR1 and CDR2: SGHDN, FVKESK. The V segment lost 5 bases and the J segment 7 bases; nucleotides outside the gene matches: 9. This CDR3 is CASSIAGTGGAGYTF. In nucleotides, the CDR3 is TGTGCCAGCAGCATCGCCGGGACAGGGGGAGCTGGCTACACCTTC.

This chain connects TRBV19 to TRBJ2-5; 7 nucleotides match TRBD1. CDR1 and CDR2 (germline): LNHDA, SQIVND (reference sequence). CDR3 length: 15 residues. V lost 5 bases to trimming and J lost 1 base; unmatched junction nucleotides: 7. As DNA, the CDR3 is TGTGCCAGTAGTTATCAAGGGACAGCCCAAGAGACCCAGTACTTC. Amino acids: CASSYQGTAQETQYF. Full variable domain (remainder filled in from reference TRBV19 and TRBJ2-5): DGGITQSPKYLFRKEGQNVTLSCEQNLNHDAMYWYRQDPGQGLRLIYYSQIVNDFQKGDIAEGYSVSREKKESFPLTVTSAQKNPTAFYLCASSYQGTAQETQYFGPGTRLLVL.

This chain connects TRBV27 to TRBJ2-2; a possible D gene is TRBD1 (6 bases). The V and J ends lost 3 bases and 7 bases respectively, with 12 bases between them. CDR3 length equals 14 residues. Germline values: CDR1 MNHEY, CDR2 SMNVEV (reference sequence). CDR3 sequence (DNA): TGTGCCAGCAGTTTTTCTGGGGGCCACGGGGAGCTGTTTTTT. Amino acid sequence: CASSFSGGHGELFF.

J is TRBJ1-2 and V is TRBV10-3, with D maybe TRBD1 (5 bases). This CDR3 has 14 amino acids. Germline V gene lookup returns CDR1 ENHRY and CDR2 SYGVKD. Trimming shortened V by 6 bases and J by 3 bases, and 14 bases separated the two germline ends. The CDR3 DNA sequence: TGTGCCATCAGGAAGACTGACAGCCACTATGGCTACACCTTC. It specifies CAIRKTDSHYGYTF.

The chain couples TRBV6-4 to TRBJ1-2, with 7 nucleotides matching TRBD1. The ends lost 3 bases at V and 2 bases at J; junction bases unmatched: 0. CDR1 and CDR2 from the germline V gene are MRHNA and SNTAGT. CDR3 length: 13 amino acids. As DNA, the CDR3 is TGTGCCAGCAGTGAGACAGGGAACTATGGCTACACCTTC. Residues: CASSETGNYGYTF.

The rearrangement links TRBV5-5 to TRBJ2-5; 16 bases are shared with TRBD2. The germline CDR1 and CDR2 sequences are SGHKS and YYEKEE (reference sequence). Germline trimming cut 4 bases from V and 7 bases from J; bases unmatched to any gene: 4. The CDR3 runs 15 residues. CDR3 nucleotides: TGTGCCAGCAGCAATGGGACTAGCGGGGGGGCGACCCAGTACTTC. Translated: CASSNGTSGGATQYF.

V gene TRBV11-3 combines with J gene TRBJ2-2; TRBD1 agrees at 10 bases. V lost 4 bases and J lost 8; bases outside the gene matches: 13. Germline CDR1 is SGHNT and CDR2 is YENEEA. This CDR3 has 17 amino acids. CDR3 nucleotides: TGTGCCAGCAGCTCCGAACCGGGACAGGGGACGGTGGGGGAGCTGTTTTTT. Translating gives CASSSEPGQGTVGELFF.

This chain connects TRBV28 to TRBJ2-2, with D perhaps TRBD2 (7 bases). The V and J ends lost 8 bases and 7 bases respectively, with 11 bases between them. This CDR3 is 12 amino acids long. The germline gives CDR1 MDHEN, CDR2 SYDVKM. The CDR3, as DNA: TGTGCCAGCGCGGGGGCTGGCGGGGAGCTGTTTTTT. Amino acids: CASAGAGGELFF.

The CDR3 nucleotides are TGCGCCAGCAGCCCGCTTGGCGAAGGGCTAGGGGCTGAGCAGTTCTTC. Residues: CASSPLGEGLGAEQFF. V is TRBV4-1 and J is TRBJ2-1; D possibly corresponds to TRBD1 (5 bases). The CDR3 has 16 residues. Per germline, CDR1 MGHRA and CDR2 YSYEKL. With 4 bases removed from V and 9 bases from J, the gap between germline ends came to 22 bases.

The chain has TRBV7-9 and TRBJ1-2; 7 nucleotides line up with TRBD1. The J segment lost 2 bases and the V segment lost 5 bases, leaving 5 bases of the junction unmatched. The CDR3 has 14 amino acids. Germline V gene data show CDR1 as SEHNR and CDR2 as FQNEAQ (reference sequence). The CDR3 here is CASSQGQQNYGYTF. CDR3 in DNA: TGTGCCAGCAGCCAGGGACAGCAAAACTATGGCTACACCTTC.

The CDR3 region is CASSGLAGETQYF. The CDR3 DNA reads TGTGCCAGCAGTGGCCTAGCGGGTGAGACCCAGTACTTC. This chain connects TRBV5-8 to TRBJ2-5; 8 positions agree with TRBD2. CDR3 length: 13 amino acids. The germline V gene has CDR1 SGHTS and CDR2 YDEGEE. V dropped 5 bases and J dropped 5; count of bases not matched to a gene: 5.

This clone occurred once. The chain joins TRBV27 to TRBJ1-5, with 9 nucleotides matching TRBD1. Looked up from germline, CDR1 is MNHEY and CDR2 is SMNVEV (reference sequence). Losses at the gene ends were 7 bases for V and 4 bases for J; bases not matched to a gene: 8. The CDR3 has 15 amino acids. In DNA, the CDR3 is TGTGCCAGCACCCCGATAGGACAGGGGAATCAGCCCCAGCATTTT. Amino acids: CASTPIGQGNQPQHF.

This chain joins TRBV6-5 and TRBJ1-1; no definite D call. V shed 5 bases and J shed 8 bases, with 15 bases lying between them. The CDR3 totals 13 residues. Germline lookup yields CDR1 MNHEY and CDR2 SVGAGI. Here the CDR3 DNA reads TGTGCCAGCAGTCCATCGGGTGAGGGCGAAGCTTTCTTT. Protein product: CASSPSGEGEAFF.

The chain carries TRBV7-8 and TRBJ2-7; TRBD1 aligns across 7 bases. Trimming took 7 bases from V and 3 from J; bases not matched to a gene: 15. Germline values: CDR1 SGHVS, CDR2 FQNEAQ. The CDR3 covers 16 residues. CDR3 sequence reads: CASTIGTVNSFYEQYF. Written as DNA, the CDR3 is TGTGCCAGCACCATAGGGACAGTAAATTCTTTCTACGAGCAGTACTTC. Full variable domain (rest looked up from reference TRBV7-8 and TRBJ2-7): GAGVSQSPRYKVAKRGQDVALRCDPISGHVSLFWYQQALGQGPEFLTYFQNEAQLDKSGLPSDRFFAERPEGSVSTLKIQRTQQEDSAVYLCASTIGTVNSFYEQYFGPGTRLTVT.

The chain has TRBV6-1 and TRBJ1-1; D is possibly TRBD1 (6 bases). The germline gives CDR1 MNHNS, CDR2 SASEGT. The CDR3 loop spans 18 amino acids. With 3 bases removed from V and 0 bases from J, the gap between germline ends came to 20 bases. CDR3 loop: CASSERRQARGLNTEAFF. As DNA, the CDR3 is TGTGCCAGCAGTGAGAGGCGACAGGCCCGGGGCTTGAACACTGAAGCTTTCTTT.

The chain links TRBV2 to TRBJ1-1; D not certain. Germline CDR1 reads SNHLY; CDR2 reads FYNNEI. V lost 3 bases, J lost 2 bases, and 10 bases lay in between. This CDR3 comprises 14 residues. The CDR3 reads CASSEVQANTEAFF. The CDR3 DNA sequence: TGTGCCAGCAGTGAGGTGCAGGCCAACACTGAAGCTTTCTTT.

V gene TRBV9 combines with J gene TRBJ1-5; 7 positions match TRBD1. CDR1 and CDR2 (germline): SGDLS, YYNGEE. This CDR3 is built from 15 residues. The ends lost 0 bases at V and 6 bases at J; junction bases unmatched: 6. DNA for the CDR3: TGTGCCAGCAGCGTAGGTTCAGGGGGTACTCAGCCCCAGCATTTT. The encoded protein is CASSVGSGGTQPQHF.

This clone was observed a handful of times. The rearrangement joins TRBV5-6 to TRBJ2-7; 10 bases agree with TRBD1. Germline trimming cut 4 bases from V and 6 bases from J; bases unmatched to any gene: 7. The CDR3 runs 14 residues. Germline V CDR1 and CDR2: SGHDT, YYEEEE. The CDR3 DNA is TGTGCCAGCAGCCCCAAAGACAGGGGGCTCGAGCAGTACTTC. Protein: CASSPKDRGLEQYF.

This chain uses TRBV4-2 with TRBJ2-2; 7 bases align to TRBD2. The junction had 6 bases not matched to a gene; V was cut back by 3 bases and J by 2 bases. CDR1 is LGHNA and CDR2 is YNFKEQ in the germline V gene. This CDR3 contains 16 residues. The CDR3 region is CASSHQLAGNTGELFF. CDR3 nucleotide sequence: TGTGCCAGCAGCCATCAGTTAGCGGGTAACACCGGGGAGCTGTTTTTT.

CDR3 bases: TGTGCTAGTGGTCCCGGGACAGGCTACGAGCAGTACTTC. As protein: CASGPGTGYEQYF. The chain is built from TRBV12-5 and TRBJ2-7; 8 nucleotides agree with TRBD1. The CDR3 consists of 13 residues. The trim removed 5 bases at V and 3 bases at J, leaving 3 bases unmatched. Germline CDR1 is LGHNT and CDR2 is FRNRAP.

The J gene is TRBJ1-2, the V gene TRBV18; TRBD1 is a possible D gene (5 bases). Germline values: CDR1 KGHSH, CDR2 LQKENI. This CDR3 region has 15 residues. Trimming stripped 2 bases from V and 3 bases from J, with 13 bases between. The chain's CDR3 is CASSPRGRGDYGYTF. The CDR3 DNA sequence: TGTGCCAGCTCACCAAGGGGTCGTGGGGACTATGGCTACACCTTC.

The gene calls are TRBV28 and TRBJ1-2, with 12 nucleotides matching TRBD1. Germline CDR1 is MDHEN and CDR2 is SYDVKM. With V trimmed by 5 bases and J by 4 bases, 17 bases remained unmatched. The CDR3 runs 19 residues. This chain's CDR3 is CASSPRVGQGAKLTYGYTF. CDR3 coding DNA: TGTGCCAGCAGTCCCCGGGTGGGACAGGGGGCGAAGTTAACCTATGGCTACACCTTC.

J is TRBJ2-4 and V is TRBV6-1; D gene ambiguous. The CDR3 runs to 12 residues. Germline V gene sequence: CDR1 MNHNS, CDR2 SASEGT. V was shortened by 4 bases and J by 11 bases, with 12 bases between the two germline ends. CDR3 sequence (DNA): TGTGCCAGCAGTGCCCATCCGAGAGTTCAGTACTTC. Its translation is CASSAHPRVQYF.

V and J are TRBV13 and TRBJ2-2; TRBD2 agrees at 15 bases. The CDR3 contains 18 residues. Germline CDR1 reads PRHDT; CDR2 reads FYEKMQ (reference sequence). Unmatched junction bases numbered 9, after V lost 2 bases and J lost 8 bases. In nucleotides, the CDR3 is TGTGCCAGCAGCTTAACCCCGGGACTAGCGGGAGGAAGGGGGGAGCTGTTTTTT. Translation: CASSLTPGLAGGRGELFF. The full variable domain, rest sourced from reference TRBV13 and TRBJ2-2, is AAGVIQSPRHLIKEKRETATLKCYPIPRHDTVYWYQQGPGQDPQFLISFYEKMQSDKGSIPDRFSAQQFSDYHSELNMSSLELGDSALYFCASSLTPGLAGGRGELFFGEGSRLTVL.

This sequence joins TRBV28 and TRBJ2-7; 9 bases are a match to TRBD2. Trimming took 7 bases from V and 0 from J; bases not matched to a gene: 1. Germline CDR1 reads MDHEN; CDR2 reads SYDVKM. The CDR3 spans 13 residues. The CDR3 region has the DNA TGTGCCAGCAATAGCGGGAGCTCCTACGAGCAGTACTTC. It codes for CASNSGSSYEQYF. The whole variable domain, filled in from reference TRBV28 and TRBJ2-7, reads DVKVTQSSRYLVKRTGEKVFLECVQDMDHENMFWYRQDPGLGLRLIYFSYDVKMKEKGDIPEGYSVSREKKERFSLILESASTNQTSMYLCASNSGSSYEQYFGPGTRLTVT.